This T cell receptor (beta chain) was recorded in a study of cytomegalovirus exposure and HLA in healthy donors. Study findings and constraints: Reportedly, diagnosis of cytomegalovirus status by the classifier showed high specificity and sensitivity. The number of N-insertions in an Asian-associated ancestry cluster was reportedly below the 666-donor mean in a later analysis. A previous analysis found most TCR beta V segments productive roughly 90% or roughly 30% of the time. Some segments of the V type, notably TRBV6-2 and TRBV6-3, were excluded as indistinguishable.

The junction had 22 bases not matched to a gene; V was cut back by 3 bases and J by 10 bases. Germline V gene data show CDR1 as SGDLS and CDR2 as YYNGEE. The CDR3 length is 19 residues. Primers for the PCR totalled 60 Vbeta and 13 Jbeta. Assay used: immunoSEQ multiplex PCR; TCRdb lists only in-frame clones, some missing. The table shows roughly 97,000 clones, with 76% occurring only once. Of note for this clone: What it recognizes is unknown.

Sequenced material: PBMCs. The TCR originated in a woman under 30 in good health and CMV-seropositive. J is TRBJ1-3 and V is TRBV9, with 10 bases matching TRBD1. The DNA of the CDR3 is TGTGCCAGCAGCGATCCCGGGACAGGGGACCTTTCTAACGGGGAAACCATATATTTT. This encodes CASSDPGTGDLSNGETIYF.